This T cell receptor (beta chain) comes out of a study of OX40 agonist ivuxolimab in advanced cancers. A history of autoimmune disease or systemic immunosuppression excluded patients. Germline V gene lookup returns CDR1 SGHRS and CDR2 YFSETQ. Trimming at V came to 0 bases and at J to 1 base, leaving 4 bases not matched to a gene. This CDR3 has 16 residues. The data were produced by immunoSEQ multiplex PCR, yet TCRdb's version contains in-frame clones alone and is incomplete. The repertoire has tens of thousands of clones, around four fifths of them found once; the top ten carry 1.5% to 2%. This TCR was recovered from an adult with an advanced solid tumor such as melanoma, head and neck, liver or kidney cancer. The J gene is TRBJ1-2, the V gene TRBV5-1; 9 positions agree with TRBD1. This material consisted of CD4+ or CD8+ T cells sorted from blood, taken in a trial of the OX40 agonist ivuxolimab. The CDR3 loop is CASSLGQGDRNYGYTF. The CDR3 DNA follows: TGCGCCAGCAGCTTGGGACAGGGGGATCGTAACTATGGCTACACCTTC.